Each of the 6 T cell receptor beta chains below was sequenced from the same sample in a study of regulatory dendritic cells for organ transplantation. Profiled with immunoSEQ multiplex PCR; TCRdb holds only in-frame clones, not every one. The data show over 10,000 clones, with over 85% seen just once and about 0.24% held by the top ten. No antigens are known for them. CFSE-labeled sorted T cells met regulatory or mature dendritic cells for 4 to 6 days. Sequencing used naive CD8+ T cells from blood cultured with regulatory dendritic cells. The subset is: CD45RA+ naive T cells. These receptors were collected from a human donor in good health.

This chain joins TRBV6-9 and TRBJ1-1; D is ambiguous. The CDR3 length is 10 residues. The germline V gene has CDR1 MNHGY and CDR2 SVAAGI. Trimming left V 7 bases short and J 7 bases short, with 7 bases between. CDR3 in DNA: TGTGCCAGCACCGATATTGAAGCTTTCTTT. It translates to CASTDIEAFF.

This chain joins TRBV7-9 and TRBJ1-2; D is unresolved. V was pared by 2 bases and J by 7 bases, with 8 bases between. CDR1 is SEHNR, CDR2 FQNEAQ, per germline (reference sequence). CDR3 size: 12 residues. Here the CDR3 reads CASSLLEGGYTF. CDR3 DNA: TGTGCCAGCAGCTTATTAGAGGGTGGCTACACCTTC.

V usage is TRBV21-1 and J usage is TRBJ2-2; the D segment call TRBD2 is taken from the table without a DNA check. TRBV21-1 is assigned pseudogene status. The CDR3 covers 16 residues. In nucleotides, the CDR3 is TGTGCCAGCAGCAAACCCGGGGGAACCTGCACCGGGGAGCTGTTTTTT. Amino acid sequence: CASSKPGGTCTGELFF.

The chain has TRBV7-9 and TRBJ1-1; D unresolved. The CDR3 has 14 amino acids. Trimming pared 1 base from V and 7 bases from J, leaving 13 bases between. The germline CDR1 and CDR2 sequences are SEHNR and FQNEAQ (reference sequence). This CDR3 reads CASSLVRSASEAFF. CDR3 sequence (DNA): TGTGCCAGCAGCTTAGTTAGGAGTGCGAGTGAAGCTTTCTTT.

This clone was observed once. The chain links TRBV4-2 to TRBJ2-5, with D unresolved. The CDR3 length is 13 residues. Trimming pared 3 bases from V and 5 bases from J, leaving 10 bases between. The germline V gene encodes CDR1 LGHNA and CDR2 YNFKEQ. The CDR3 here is CASSHEEWETQYF. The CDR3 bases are TGTGCCAGCAGCCATGAGGAATGGGAGACCCAGTACTTC.

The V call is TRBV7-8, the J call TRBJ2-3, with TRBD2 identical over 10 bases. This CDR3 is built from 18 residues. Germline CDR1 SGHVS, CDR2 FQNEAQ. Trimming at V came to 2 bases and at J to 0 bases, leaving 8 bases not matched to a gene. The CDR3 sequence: CASSLPASGGSSTDTQYF. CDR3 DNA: TGTGCCAGCAGCTTACCGGCTAGCGGGGGATCTAGCACAGATACGCAGTATTTT.